This T cell receptor beta chain was sequenced during a study of cytotoxic CD8 clonotypes in ibrutinib-treated CLL. Study-wide background: Timing of response sample collection was a median about twelve months after treatment start, with a range of 6 to 36.

This clone was counted only a few times. Its antigen is as yet unknown. The junction departs from germline at one end; a sequencing error may be responsible. CDR3 length equals 14 residues. Germline V lookup: CDR1 SGHNT, CDR2 YYREEE (reference sequence). Using immunoSEQ multiplex PCR, the repertoire was profiled, and TCRdb retains in-frame clones only, with some absent. The table records about 160,000 clones, roughly 80% of them present only once. General study results and limits: Baseline levels of clonality went above those of age-matched healthy donors and moved with circulating CD8+ T-cell counts. There were differences in sampling times between sustained-remission and progressing patients. The study found public clonotypes uncommon, contracting or stable on treatment.

The clonotype originates from a human donor with chronic lymphocytic leukemia. The sequenced sample was PBMCs, obtained after 24 months of ibrutinib treatment. The chain couples TRBV5-4 to TRBJ2-7; a possible D gene is TRBD2 (6 bases). CDR3 bases: TGTGCCAGCAGCTGGCCCGGGGCTGGAGGGGTTAAACGCTTC. This sequence encodes CASSWPGAGGVKRF.